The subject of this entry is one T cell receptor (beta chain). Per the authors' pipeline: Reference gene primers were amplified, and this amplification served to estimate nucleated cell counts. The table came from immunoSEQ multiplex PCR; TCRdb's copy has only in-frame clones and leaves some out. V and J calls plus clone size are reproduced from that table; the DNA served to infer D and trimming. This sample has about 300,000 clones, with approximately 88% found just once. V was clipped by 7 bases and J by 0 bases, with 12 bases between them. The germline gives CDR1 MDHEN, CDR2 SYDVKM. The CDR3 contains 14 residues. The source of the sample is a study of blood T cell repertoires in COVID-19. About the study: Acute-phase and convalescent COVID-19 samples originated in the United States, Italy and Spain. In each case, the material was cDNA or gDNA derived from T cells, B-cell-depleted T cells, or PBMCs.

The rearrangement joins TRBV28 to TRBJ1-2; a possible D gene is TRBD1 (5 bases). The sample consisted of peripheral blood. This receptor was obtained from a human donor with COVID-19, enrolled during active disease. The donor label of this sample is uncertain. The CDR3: CASTWGRSNYGYTF. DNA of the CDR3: TGTGCCAGCACCTGGGGCCGATCTAACTATGGCTACACCTTC.